Below, 20 T cell receptor beta chains from the same sample are listed, as sequenced in a study of blood T cell repertoires in COVID-19. This table comes from immunoSEQ multiplex PCR, and its TCRdb copy is limited to in-frame clones, with some not included. Among about 300,000 clones listed, roughly nine tenths were seen once. The specimen sequenced was PBMCs or T cells enriched from blood (not recorded which). These receptors were obtained from a woman in her fifties or sixties who had been exposed to COVID-19.

The gene calls are TRBV18 and TRBJ2-7; weak D call: TRBD2 (6 bases). The CDR3 contains 16 residues. Germline values: CDR1 KGHSH, CDR2 LQKENI. The V end was cut by 5 bases, the J end by 3 bases, with 20 bases between. Here the CDR3 DNA reads TGTGCCAGCTCAACCGGGACGCCGGCCGGGAGCTACGAGCAGTACTTC. Its translation is CASSTGTPAGSYEQYF.

The genes are TRBV19 and TRBJ1-2; the D is unclear. Germline V lookup: CDR1 LNHDA, CDR2 SQIVND (reference sequence). V was clipped by 3 bases and J by 4 bases, with 12 bases between them. The CDR3 extends over 14 amino acids. This CDR3 reads CASSILAEGYGYTF. As DNA, the CDR3 is TGTGCCAGTAGTATTTTGGCGGAAGGCTATGGCTACACCTTC.

V gene TRBV11-2 combines with J gene TRBJ2-5, with a possible D match to TRBD1 (6 bases). V was cut by 5 bases and J by 1 base, with 11 bases left in between. This CDR3 has 14 amino acids. Germline loops: CDR1 SGHAT, CDR2 FQNNGV. The CDR3 sequence: CASSGWTAQETQYF. CDR3 nucleotides: TGTGCCAGCAGCGGATGGACAGCCCAAGAGACCCAGTACTTC.

This clone was detected only once. This chain links TRBV5-4 with TRBJ2-7, with 11 bases lining up with TRBD1. CDR3 length equals 15 residues. Germline values: CDR1 SGHNT, CDR2 YYREEE (reference sequence). The V segment lost 4 bases and the J segment 3 bases; nucleotides outside the gene matches: 6. CDR3 protein: CASSAGQGENYEQYF. The DNA for the CDR3 is TGTGCCAGCAGCGCGGGACAGGGGGAGAACTACGAGCAGTACTTC.

This clone was counted once. V gene TRBV6-5 combines with J gene TRBJ2-7; D is undetermined. CDR1 MNHEY and CDR2 SVGAGI come from the germline V gene. This CDR3 spans 14 amino acids. Between the trimmed V and J ends, which lost 6 bases and 3 bases, there was a span of 15 bases. In DNA, the CDR3 is TGTGCCAGCAGGAGAGCAGGTCCCTACTACGAGCAGTACTTC. Translating gives CASRRAGPYYEQYF.

The V and J genes are TRBV5-4 and TRBJ2-1, with 9 nucleotides matching TRBD1. The germline gives CDR1 SGHNT, CDR2 YYREEE (reference sequence). The junction had 13 bases not matched to a gene; V was cut back by 1 base and J by 5 bases. The CDR3 is 18 amino acids. In DNA, the CDR3 is TGTGCCAGCAGCTTGCTACAGGGGGCCCGAACCCCCCACAATGAGCAGTTCTTC. It codes for CASSLLQGARTPHNEQFF.

Concerning this clone itself: The same CDR3 is also encoded by other DNA sequences in this sample. The gene calls are TRBV10-3 and TRBJ1-1, with TRBD1 identical over 7 bases. The junction had 5 bases not matched to a gene; V was cut back by 5 bases and J by 5 bases. This CDR3 is 13 amino acids long. The germline V gene encodes CDR1 ENHRY and CDR2 SYGVKD. The chain's CDR3 is CAISSQGGTEAFF. For the CDR3, the DNA is TGTGCCATCAGTTCTCAGGGGGGTACTGAAGCTTTCTTT.

The V call is TRBV18, the J call TRBJ2-1; D is possibly TRBD2 (6 bases). This CDR3 spans 18 amino acids. The V end lost 2 bases, the J end lost 10 bases, and 27 bases lay between the germline ends. Germline V gene lookup returns CDR1 KGHSH and CDR2 LQKENI. The CDR3 DNA reads as TGTGCCAGCTCACCAGGCCTCACTTCCACACCGGGGGTGAGGGAGCAGTTCTTC. It specifies CASSPGLTSTPGVREQFF. Together with reference TRBV18 and TRBJ2-1, the CDR3 gives the full variable domain: NAGVMQNPRHLVRRRGQEARLRCSPMKGHSHVYWYRQLPEEGLKFMVYLQKENIIDESGMPKERFSAEFPKEGPSILRIQQVVRGDSAAYFCASSPGLTSTPGVREQFFGPGTRLTVL.

As concerns this clone: Germline and junction disagree at one end, which may indicate a read error. CDR3: CASSVGGDRLSALHF. The DNA of the CDR3 is TGTGCCAGCAGCGTAGGAGGCGACAGGCTTTCAGCCCTCCACTTT. The chain recombines TRBV9 with TRBJ1-6; tentative D call: TRBD1 (6 bases). The CDR3 spans 15 residues. CDR1 is SGDLS, CDR2 YYNGEE, per germline.

The chain uses TRBV3-1 (or the pseudogene TRBV3-2) and TRBJ2-5, with TRBD1 matching 11 bases. Germline-derived CDR1 and CDR2 are LGHDT and YNNKEL (reference sequence). V lost 0 bases and J lost 5; bases outside the gene matches: 11. The CDR3 loop spans 18 amino acids. CDR3 amino acids: CASSQDRRTGGGWETQYF. DNA for the CDR3: TGTGCCAGCAGCCAAGATCGTCGGACAGGGGGCGGTTGGGAGACCCAGTACTTC.

The V gene is TRBV18, the J gene TRBJ2-3, with a tentative D call TRBD1 (6 bases). The CDR3 extends over 14 amino acids. Trimming pared 4 bases from V and 1 base from J, leaving 9 bases between. The germline gives CDR1 KGHSH, CDR2 LQKENI. The CDR3 DNA sequence: TGTGCCAGCTCACGGACAGACCGCACAGATACGCAGTATTTT. Encoded protein: CASSRTDRTDTQYF.

The chain links TRBV10-3 to TRBJ1-1; D is undetermined. V dropped 11 bases and J dropped 0 bases, with 19 bases sitting between them. There are 15 residues in the CDR3. Germline V lookup: CDR1 ENHRY, CDR2 SYGVKD. DNA for the CDR3: TGTGCCCTCCGAGAAACCGGGAGCATGAACACTGAAGCTTTCTTT. It yields the protein CALRETGSMNTEAFF.

V is TRBV7-6 and J is TRBJ2-2, with D perhaps TRBD1 (5 bases). This CDR3 spans 18 amino acids. With 5 bases removed from V and 4 bases from J, the gap between germline ends came to 23 bases. Per the germline V gene, CDR1 is SGHVS and CDR2 is FNYEAQ. For the CDR3, the DNA is TGTGCCAGCAGCCCCGACAGCCCTAAAAGGGTGAGCACCGGGGAGCTGTTTTTT. Translating it yields CASSPDSPKRVSTGELFF. Variable domain in full (rest from reference TRBV7-6 and TRBJ2-2): GAGVSQSPRYKVTKRGQDVALRCDPISGHVSLYWYRQALGQGPEFLTYFNYEAQQDKSGLPNDRFSAERPEGSISTLTIQRTEQRDSAMYRCASSPDSPKRVSTGELFFGEGSRLTVL.

The rearrangement links TRBV3-1 (or the pseudogene TRBV3-2) to TRBJ2-7, with D unresolved. The CDR3 length is 12 residues. CDR1 and CDR2 (germline): LGHDT, YNNKEL (reference sequence). With 1 base removed from V and 1 base from J, the gap between germline ends came to 2 bases. CDR3 amino acids: CASSQVSYEQYF. The CDR3 DNA reads TGTGCCAGCAGCCAAGTATCCTACGAGCAGTACTTC.

The chain combines TRBV29-1 with TRBJ1-1, with 10 bases that match TRBD1. V trimming: 7 bases; J trimming: 0 bases; junction bases outside the gene matches: 2. Germline loops: CDR1 SQVTM, CDR2 ANQGSEA. The CDR3 runs to 13 residues. This chain's CDR3 is CSEGQGMNTEAFF. The CDR3 bases are TGCAGCGAGGGACAGGGGATGAACACTGAAGCTTTCTTT.

The J gene is TRBJ2-1, the V gene TRBV28, with 8 bases aligning to TRBD1. In germline, CDR1 is MDHEN, CDR2 SYDVKM. CDR3 length: 15 amino acids. V lost 6 bases and J lost 1; bases outside the gene matches: 5. The DNA of the CDR3 is TGTGCCAGCAGCTCGGACAGGGCATCCTACAATGAGCAGTTCTTC. Translating it yields CASSSDRASYNEQFF.

This chain joins TRBV21-1 and TRBJ1-3. TRBV21-1 is a pseudogene segment. The CDR3 sequence is 17 residues long. Here the CDR3 DNA reads TGTGCCAGCAGCAAAACGAGCGGGACATTCTTTGGAAACACCATATATTTT. It codes for CASSKTSGTFFGNTIYF.

The V call is TRBV27, the J call TRBJ2-7; D is unclear. In germline, CDR1 is MNHEY, CDR2 SMNVEV (reference sequence). V was trimmed by 3 bases and J by 6 bases, leaving 12 bases between them. This CDR3 is built from 13 residues. Here the CDR3 reads CASSLGPSSEQYF. CDR3 bases: TGTGCCAGCAGTTTGGGCCCGTCTTCCGAGCAGTACTTC.

This clone is a singleton in its sample. The chain carries TRBV19 and TRBJ1-5; 7 positions agree with TRBD1. The CDR3 length is 15 residues. With V trimmed by 5 bases and J by 4 bases, 8 bases remained unmatched. Germline V CDR1 and CDR2: LNHDA, SQIVND (reference sequence). The CDR3 is CASSFRQGDNQPQHF. CDR3 coding DNA: TGTGCCAGTAGTTTCCGACAGGGAGATAATCAGCCCCAGCATTTT.

This rearrangement joins TRBV5-6 to TRBJ1-2, with D maybe TRBD1 (5 bases). V was trimmed by 8 bases and J by 0 bases, leaving 20 bases between them. The CDR3 consists of 16 residues. Looked up from germline, CDR1 is SGHDT and CDR2 is YYEEEE. The chain's CDR3 is CARSQTREGPNYGYTF. For the CDR3, the DNA is TGTGCCAGATCGCAGACCCGGGAGGGGCCTAACTATGGCTACACCTTC.